This T cell receptor (beta chain) stems from a study of blood T cell repertoires in COVID-19. Study summary: The United States, Italy and Spain supplied acute and convalescent COVID-19 samples. PBMCs, B-cell-depleted T cells, or T cells provided the cDNA or gDNA that made up the material.

In the source study's methods: Scientists estimated how many nucleated cells there were by amplifying reference gene primers. TCRdb's copy holds only in-frame clones and misses some; the assay was immunoSEQ multiplex PCR. Clone size and the V and J calls come from that table; the DNA yielded D and trimming. The sample lists about 240,000 clones, 82% occurring once. Sequenced: peripheral blood. The sequence was collected from a woman aged 60-75 years with active or convalescent COVID-19.

The CDR3 protein is CATSESGGNEQFF. The DNA for the CDR3 is TGTGCCACCAGTGAGTCTGGGGGGAATGAGCAGTTCTTC. The chain uses TRBV24-1 and TRBJ2-1; possibly TRBD2 for D (6 bases). The CDR3 sequence is 13 residues long. V lost 4 bases, J lost 7 bases, and 10 bases lay in between. From germline, CDR1 is KGHDR and CDR2 SFDVKD.